These T cell receptor beta chains were read from a single sample in a study of blood T cells in healthy people across ages. MiXCR, run by TCRdb on the 5' RACE reads, gives a single entry per CDR3 protein. The data hold about 290,000 distinct CDR3 sequences, with 25% to 30% observed a single time. Sample: blood. All receptors derive from a woman in her seventies in good health. Each CDR3 is given with its conserved first and last residue. The D gene is left open where the match is weak. Clone size, where shown, is once, few, many, or a class for clones that have expanded.

J gene: TRBJ1-2; clone size: few; V gene: TRBV5-1; D gene: TRBD1; CDR3 protein: CASSLTSTGDYGYTF; CDR3 DNA: TGCGCCAGCAGCTTAACCTCGACAGGGGACTATGGCTACACCTTC
J gene: TRBJ2-5; clone size: few; V gene: TRBV14; D gene: TRBD1; CDR3 protein: CASSLRQGMETQYF; CDR3 DNA: TGTGCCAGCAGCCTCAGACAGGGAATGGAGACCCAGTACTTC
J gene: TRBJ2-1; clone size: .; V gene: TRBV24-1; D gene: TRBD1; CDR3 protein: CATSDLSRGNEQFF; CDR3 DNA: TGTGCCACCAGTGATTTGTCCAGGGGGAATGAGCAGTTCTTC
J gene: TRBJ2-7; clone size: .; V gene: TRBV27; D gene: .; CDR3 protein: CASSRQGTTSYEQYF; CDR3 DNA: TGTGCCAGCAGTCGTCAGGGGACGACCTCCTACGAGCAGTACTTC
J gene: TRBJ2-6; clone size: few; V gene: TRBV5-6; D gene: .; CDR3 protein: CASSHPSGANVLTF; CDR3 DNA: TGTGCCAGCAGCCACCCCTCTGGGGCCAACGTCCTGACTTTC
J gene: TRBJ2-1; clone size: .; V gene: TRBV20-1; D gene: .; CDR3 protein: CSARDPIRAEDEQFF; CDR3 DNA: TGCAGTGCTAGAGATCCGATCAGGGCGGAGGATGAGCAGTTCTTC
J gene: TRBJ2-1; clone size: many; V gene: TRBV5-1; D gene: TRBD2; CDR3 protein: CASSLERGLNEQFF; CDR3 DNA: TGCGCCAGCAGCTTGGAGCGGGGCCTCAATGAGCAGTTCTTC
J gene: TRBJ2-4; clone size: .; V gene: TRBV20-1; D gene: TRBD1; CDR3 protein: CSVPGQGQNIQYF; CDR3 DNA: TGCAGTGTCCCGGGACAGGGCCAAAACATTCAGTACTTC
J gene: TRBJ2-7; clone size: .; V gene: TRBV28; D gene: TRBD2; CDR3 protein: CASSLGLAGLNEQYF; CDR3 DNA: TGTGCCAGCAGTTTAGGACTAGCGGGTTTGAACGAGCAGTACTTC
J gene: TRBJ2-5; clone size: .; V gene: TRBV4-1; D gene: .; CDR3 protein: CASSQAGTLQETQYF; CDR3 DNA: TGCGCCAGCAGCCAGGCAGGGACCCTTCAAGAGACCCAGTACTTC
J gene: TRBJ2-3; clone size: .; V gene: TRBV20-1; D gene: TRBD2; CDR3 protein: CSARDGGRSDTQYF; CDR3 DNA: TGCAGTGCAAGGGACGGCGGGAGATCAGATACGCAGTATTTT
J gene: TRBJ1-2; clone size: many; V gene: TRBV6-1; D gene: TRBD1; CDR3 protein: CASSEGGTGRLYGYTF; CDR3 DNA: TGTGCCAGCAGTGAAGGAGGGACAGGGAGATTATATGGCTACACCTTC
J gene: TRBJ2-1; clone size: once; V gene: TRBV21-1; D gene: .; CDR3 protein: CASSNPAGGSEQFF; CDR3 DNA: TGTGCCAGCAGCAACCCGGCAGGGGGCAGCGAGCAGTTCTTC
J gene: TRBJ2-5; clone size: few; V gene: TRBV3-1; D gene: .; CDR3 protein: CAGSQAGGQETQYF; CDR3 DNA: TGTGCCGGCAGCCAAGCAGGCGGGCAAGAGACCCAGTACTTC
J gene: TRBJ1-2; clone size: .; V gene: TRBV5-6; D gene: .; CDR3 protein: CASSPTGTGYTF; CDR3 DNA: TGTGCCAGCAGCCCCACAGGGACTGGCTACACCTTC
J gene: TRBJ1-3; clone size: .; V gene: TRBV4-2; D gene: TRBD1; CDR3 protein: CASSQQGTGTGNTIYF; CDR3 DNA: TGTGCCAGCAGCCAGCAAGGGACAGGGACTGGAAACACCATATATTTT
J gene: TRBJ2-1; clone size: few; V gene: TRBV9; D gene: .; CDR3 protein: CASSPRGAVNEQFF; CDR3 DNA: TGTGCCAGCAGCCCGAGGGGGGCGGTCAATGAGCAGTTCTTC
J gene: TRBJ2-1; clone size: many; V gene: TRBV6-2/TRBV6-3; D gene: .; CDR3 protein: CASSLGHSSYNEQFF; CDR3 DNA: TGTGCCAGCAGTCTGGGTCATAGCTCCTACAATGAGCAGTTCTTC
J gene: TRBJ2-1; clone size: few; V gene: TRBV28; D gene: .; CDR3 protein: CASNRVGSYNEQFF; CDR3 DNA: TGTGCCAGCAACAGAGTCGGGAGTTACAATGAGCAGTTCTTC
J gene: TRBJ2-3; clone size: few; V gene: TRBV11-3; D gene: .; CDR3 protein: CASSAATADTQYF; CDR3 DNA: TGTGCCAGCAGCGCGGCGACTGCAGATACGCAGTATTTT
J gene: TRBJ2-7; clone size: .; V gene: TRBV7-2; D gene: .; CDR3 protein: CASSLAPVANQYF; CDR3 DNA: TGTGCCAGCAGCTTAGCGCCGGTAGCGAATCAGTACTTC
J gene: TRBJ2-7; clone size: few; V gene: TRBV27; D gene: .; CDR3 protein: CASSPRLGIEQYF; CDR3 DNA: TGTGCCAGCTCCCCCCGCTTGGGAATCGAGCAGTACTTC
J gene: TRBJ2-1; clone size: .; V gene: TRBV14; D gene: TRBD2; CDR3 protein: CASSQRAGGGDNEQFF; CDR3 DNA: TGTGCCAGCAGCCAGCGCGCGGGAGGGGGCGACAATGAGCAGTTCTTC
J gene: TRBJ2-4; clone size: many; V gene: TRBV20-1; D gene: .; CDR3 protein: CSARDLRTQNIQYF; CDR3 DNA: TGCAGTGCTAGAGATCTAAGGACCCAAAACATTCAGTACTTC
J gene: TRBJ2-7; clone size: few; V gene: TRBV4-3; D gene: .; CDR3 protein: CASSQSYGGLYEQYF; CDR3 DNA: TGCGCCAGCAGCCAATCGTATGGCGGCCTCTACGAGCAGTACTTC
J gene: TRBJ2-1; clone size: .; V gene: TRBV14; D gene: TRBD2; CDR3 protein: CASSQASPSGGEQFF; CDR3 DNA: TGTGCCAGCAGCCAAGCGAGTCCTAGCGGGGGTGAGCAGTTCTTC